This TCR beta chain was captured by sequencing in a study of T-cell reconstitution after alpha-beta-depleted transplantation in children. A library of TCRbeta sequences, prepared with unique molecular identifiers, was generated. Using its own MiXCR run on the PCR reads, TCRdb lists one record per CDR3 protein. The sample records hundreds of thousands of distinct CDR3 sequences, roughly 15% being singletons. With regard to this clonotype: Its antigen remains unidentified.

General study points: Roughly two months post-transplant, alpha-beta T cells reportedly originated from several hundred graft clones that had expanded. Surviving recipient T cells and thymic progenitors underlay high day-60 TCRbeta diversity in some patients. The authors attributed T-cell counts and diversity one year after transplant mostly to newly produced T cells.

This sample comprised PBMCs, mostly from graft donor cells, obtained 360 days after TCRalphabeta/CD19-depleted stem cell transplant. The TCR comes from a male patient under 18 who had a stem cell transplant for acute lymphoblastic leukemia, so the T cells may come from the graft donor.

In DNA, the CDR3 is TGTGCCAGCAGACGTACAGGGGAGGAACTGTTTTTT. This gives the protein CASRRTGEELFF. The chain recombines TRBV7-8 with TRBJ1-4; 7 bases match TRBD1. J lost 12 bases, V lost 6 bases, and 7 bases had no gene match. The germline gives CDR1 SGHVS, CDR2 FQNEAQ. This CDR3 contains 12 residues.